This entry features one T cell receptor (beta chain) sequence. Here immunoSEQ multiplex PCR was the method, and the copy in TCRdb shows in-frame clones only, minus some. The table shows around 230,000 clones, with about 80% occurring only once. Cohort 3 recovery required two negative PCRs, clearance, or symptom resolution. The data belong to a study of blood T cell repertoires in COVID-19. The origin of this receptor is a man aged 40-49 years who had recovered from COVID-19. The sample was PBMCs or T cells enriched from blood (not recorded which).

The CDR3 protein is CASSLVPMTSGDQETQYF. The CDR3 coding sequence is TGTGCCAGCAGCTTAGTCCCTATGACTAGCGGGGACCAAGAGACCCAGTACTTC. This chain uses TRBV11-2 with TRBJ2-5; the match to TRBD2 covers 11 bases. The CDR3 is 18 amino acids. CDR1 SGHAT and CDR2 FQNNGV come from the germline V gene. Trimming removed 1 base from V and 0 bases from J; junction bases left unmatched: 7. Combining the CDR3 with reference TRBV11-2 and TRBJ2-5 gives the whole variable domain EAGVAQSPRYKIIEKRQSVAFWCNPISGHATLYWYQQILGQGPKLLIQFQNNGVVDDSQLPKDRFSAERLKGVDSTLKIQPAKLEDSAVYLCASSLVPMTSGDQETQYFGPGTRLLVL.